Included here is one T cell receptor beta chain sequence, with context. The entry originates in a study of T cells in Graves' hyperthyroidism and ophthalmopathy. This CDR3 has 14 residues. Germline CDR1 reads SGHTA; CDR2 reads FQGNSA. The junction had 5 bases not matched to a gene; V was cut back by 4 bases and J by 8 bases. Amplified TCR beta CDR3 regions came from RNA transcripts. TCR CDR3 underwent first-round RT-PCR with the HTBI primer set. TCRdb re-analysed the multiplex PCR reads in MiXCR, keeping a single row per CDR3 protein. The table includes 650,000 to 750,000 distinct CDR3 sequences, less than 15% detected once.

The gene calls are TRBV7-2 and TRBJ1-4, with 9 nucleotides matching TRBD1. Sequenced: blood. This TCR derives from a woman aged 18-29 years with Graves' hyperthyroidism. The CDR3 sequence is CASSSDRGDEKLFF. DNA for the CDR3: TGTGCCAGCAGCTCGGACAGGGGAGACGAAAAACTGTTTTTT.